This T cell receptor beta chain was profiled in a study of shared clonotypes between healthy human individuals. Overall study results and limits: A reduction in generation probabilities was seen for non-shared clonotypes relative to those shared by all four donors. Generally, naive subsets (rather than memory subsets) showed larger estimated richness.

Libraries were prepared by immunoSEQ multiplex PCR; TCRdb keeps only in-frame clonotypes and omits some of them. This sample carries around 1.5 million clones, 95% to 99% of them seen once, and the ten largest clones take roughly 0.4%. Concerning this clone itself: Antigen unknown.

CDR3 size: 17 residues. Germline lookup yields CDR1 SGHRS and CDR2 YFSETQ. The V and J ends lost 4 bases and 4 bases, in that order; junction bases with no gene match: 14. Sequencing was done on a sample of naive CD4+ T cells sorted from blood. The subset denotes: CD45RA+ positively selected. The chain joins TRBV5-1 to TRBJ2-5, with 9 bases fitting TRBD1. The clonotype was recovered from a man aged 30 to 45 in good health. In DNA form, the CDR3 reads TGCGCCAGCAGCCCCGACCCACAGGGGGCGGTATTAGAGACCCAGTACTTC. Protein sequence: CASSPDPQGAVLETQYF.